This T cell receptor (beta chain) derives from a study of OX40 agonist ivuxolimab in advanced cancers. Blood specimens came from baseline, cycle 4 day 1, and cycle 7 day 1. Here immunoSEQ multiplex PCR was the method, and the copy in TCRdb shows in-frame clones only, minus some. The sample has over 55,000 clones, 94% seen once. CDR1 and CDR2 (germline): SGHDT, YYEEEE. The V segment lost 1 base and the J segment 4 bases; nucleotides outside the gene matches: 6. The CDR3 has 15 amino acids. The receptor comes from an adult with an advanced solid tumor such as melanoma, head and neck, liver or kidney cancer. The chain links TRBV5-6 to TRBJ1-1; 8 bases map to TRBD1. This material consisted of CD4+ or CD8+ T cells sorted from blood, taken in a trial of the OX40 agonist ivuxolimab. The CDR3 is CASSLNTGGGTEAFF. DNA for the CDR3: TGTGCCAGCAGCTTGAATACAGGGGGTGGCACTGAAGCTTTCTTT.